This is a list of T cell receptor beta chains from one sample in a study of human T cells and chemical hapten exposure. A single record per CDR3 protein comes from TCRdb applying MiXCR to the RACE reads. The sample contains more than 60,000 distinct CDR3 sequences, around a tenth of which appear only once. Material: whole blood, obtained in connection with sensitization to the hapten diphenylcyclopropenone (DPC). These TCRs come from a woman between 45 and 65 years old with alopecia areata. Some clones in this sample may be carry-over from other donors' samples. Both conserved end residues are part of each CDR3. The D gene is left open where the match is weak. Expanded clones are given a class, and other clones once, few, many or no size at all.

v_gene: TRBV29-1; d_gene: -; abundance: few; j_gene: TRBJ2-1; CDR3aa: CSVVGRGTEQFF; CDR3nt: TGCAGCGTTGTCGGAAGAGGGACTGAGCAGTTCTTC
v_gene: TRBV2; d_gene: TRBD2; abundance: many; j_gene: TRBJ2-5; CDR3aa: CASREVWAGEETQYF; CDR3nt: TGTGCCAGCAGAGAGGTCTGGGCGGGAGAAGAGACCCAGTACTTC
v_gene: TRBV12-3/TRBV12-4; d_gene: -; abundance: many; j_gene: TRBJ1-2; CDR3aa: CASSTGTVYGYTF; CDR3nt: TGTGCCAGCAGTACAGGGACGGTCTATGGCTACACCTTC
v_gene: TRBV5-1; d_gene: -; abundance: -; j_gene: TRBJ1-4; CDR3aa: CASSLGLQHREAEKLFF; CDR3nt: TGCGCCAGCAGCTTGGGGCTTCAACACAGGGAGGCGGAAAAACTGTTTTTT
v_gene: TRBV9; d_gene: -; abundance: few; j_gene: TRBJ1-2; CDR3aa: CASSVDRFRGYTF; CDR3nt: TGTGCCAGCAGCGTAGATCGGTTTAGGGGCTACACCTTC
v_gene: TRBV7-9; d_gene: TRBD2; abundance: few; j_gene: TRBJ2-7; CDR3aa: CASSLDASGGGHEQYF; CDR3nt: TGTGCCAGCAGCTTAGATGCTAGCGGAGGCGGTCACGAGCAGTACTTC
v_gene: TRBV7-9; d_gene: -; abundance: many; j_gene: TRBJ2-2; CDR3aa: CASSSPPPGELFF; CDR3nt: TGTGCCAGCAGCTCACCTCCACCCGGGGAGCTGTTTTTT
v_gene: TRBV20-1; d_gene: TRBD2; abundance: many; j_gene: TRBJ2-1; CDR3aa: CSARDGTSGTRSYNEQFF; CDR3nt: TGCAGTGCTAGAGACGGGACTAGCGGGACCCGCTCCTACAATGAGCAGTTCTTC
v_gene: TRBV18; d_gene: TRBD2; abundance: few; j_gene: TRBJ2-1; CDR3aa: CTSSPGTRTNEQFF; CDR3nt: TGTACCAGCTCGCCCGGGACTAGAACGAATGAGCAGTTCTTC
v_gene: TRBV9; d_gene: -; abundance: many; j_gene: TRBJ1-6; CDR3aa: CASSADNNSPLHF; CDR3nt: TGTGCCAGCAGCGCGGACAATAATTCACCCCTCCACTTT
v_gene: TRBV25-1; d_gene: TRBD1; abundance: -; j_gene: TRBJ1-1; CDR3aa: CASSGQGRGAFF; CDR3nt: TGTGCCAGCAGTGGACAGGGACGTGGGGCTTTCTTT
v_gene: TRBV7-2; d_gene: TRBD2; abundance: many; j_gene: TRBJ2-1; CDR3aa: CASSLMGLAGEFDEQFF; CDR3nt: TGTGCCAGCAGCTTAATGGGACTAGCGGGAGAATTTGATGAGCAGTTCTTC
v_gene: TRBV7-6; d_gene: -; abundance: few; j_gene: TRBJ1-5; CDR3aa: CASSSNPGPNQPQHF; CDR3nt: TGTGCCAGCAGCTCCAACCCGGGGCCGAATCAGCCCCAGCATTTT
v_gene: TRBV6-6; d_gene: -; abundance: many; j_gene: TRBJ2-7; CDR3aa: CASSYSKEGDEQYF; CDR3nt: TGTGCCAGCAGTTACTCGAAAGAAGGGGACGAGCAGTACTTC
v_gene: TRBV19; d_gene: TRBD2; abundance: -; j_gene: TRBJ2-3; CDR3aa: CASSFLAGANTDTQYF; CDR3nt: TGTGCCAGTAGTTTTCTAGCGGGAGCCAACACAGATACGCAGTATTTT
v_gene: TRBV10-2; d_gene: TRBD1; abundance: -; j_gene: TRBJ1-2; CDR3aa: CASSEGQTGGYTF; CDR3nt: TGCGCCAGCAGTGAGGGACAGACAGGGGGCTACACCTTC
v_gene: TRBV7-2; d_gene: -; abundance: few; j_gene: TRBJ1-2; CDR3aa: CASSLTPGYYGYTF; CDR3nt: TGTGCCAGCAGCCTCACCCCGGGTTACTATGGCTACACCTTC
v_gene: TRBV5-1; d_gene: -; abundance: many; j_gene: TRBJ2-3; CDR3aa: CASTPAMRDTDTQYF; CDR3nt: TGCGCCAGCACCCCGGCGATGCGGGACACAGATACGCAGTATTTT
v_gene: TRBV28; d_gene: -; abundance: many; j_gene: TRBJ1-5; CDR3aa: CASNVRQPQHF; CDR3nt: TGTGCCAGCAATGTTCGTCAGCCCCAGCATTTT
v_gene: TRBV11-1; d_gene: TRBD2; abundance: once; j_gene: TRBJ2-4; CDR3aa: CASSLNPGLGNIQYF; CDR3nt: TGTGCCAGCAGCCTCAACCCGGGACTAGGAAACATTCAGTACTTC
v_gene: TRBV27; d_gene: -; abundance: -; j_gene: TRBJ1-1; CDR3aa: CASSTQRYGNTEAFF; CDR3nt: TGTGCCAGCAGTACCCAGAGGTACGGAAACACTGAAGCTTTCTTT
v_gene: TRBV7-9; d_gene: TRBD1; abundance: many; j_gene: TRBJ2-1; CDR3aa: CATLRDRVINEQFF; CDR3nt: TGTGCCACTCTCCGGGACAGGGTTATAAATGAGCAGTTCTTC
v_gene: TRBV29-1; d_gene: -; abundance: few; j_gene: TRBJ1-2; CDR3aa: CSVGNPLSYGYTF; CDR3nt: TGCAGCGTCGGGAATCCCCTCAGCTATGGCTACACCTTC
v_gene: TRBV29-1; d_gene: -; abundance: few; j_gene: TRBJ1-2; CDR3aa: CSVDGAGYGYTF; CDR3nt: TGCAGCGTTGATGGTGCAGGGTATGGCTACACCTTC
v_gene: TRBV20-1; d_gene: TRBD2; abundance: many; j_gene: TRBJ2-1; CDR3aa: CSARVVTSGYNEQFF; CDR3nt: TGCAGTGCTAGAGTCGTAACTAGCGGCTACAATGAGCAGTTCTTC
v_gene: TRBV11-2; d_gene: -; abundance: -; j_gene: TRBJ1-1; CDR3aa: CASSLSPNTEAFF; CDR3nt: TGTGCCAGCAGCTTATCGCCGAACACTGAAGCTTTCTTT
v_gene: TRBV14; d_gene: -; abundance: -; j_gene: TRBJ2-1; CDR3aa: CASSQEQHPTYNEQFF; CDR3nt: TGTGCCAGCAGCCAGGAACAGCATCCTACCTACAATGAGCAGTTCTTC
v_gene: TRBV7-8; d_gene: -; abundance: -; j_gene: TRBJ2-1; CDR3aa: CASSSETVVNEQFF; CDR3nt: TGTGCCAGCAGCTCCGAGACAGTAGTCAATGAGCAGTTCTTC
v_gene: TRBV14; d_gene: TRBD2; abundance: few; j_gene: TRBJ2-1; CDR3aa: CASSQVGLAGWYEQFF; CDR3nt: TGTGCCAGCAGCCAAGTGGGACTAGCGGGATGGTATGAGCAGTTCTTC
v_gene: TRBV6-4; d_gene: TRBD1; abundance: many; j_gene: TRBJ2-3; CDR3aa: CASSDGTGADTQYF; CDR3nt: TGTGCCAGCAGTGACGGGACAGGGGCAGATACGCAGTATTTT
v_gene: TRBV12-3/TRBV12-4; d_gene: -; abundance: -; j_gene: TRBJ2-1; CDR3aa: CASTTGGGGYNEQFF; CDR3nt: TGTGCCAGCACTACCGGAGGGGGCGGCTACAATGAGCAGTTCTTC
v_gene: TRBV30; d_gene: TRBD2; abundance: many; j_gene: TRBJ2-3; CDR3aa: CAWTSGDTQYF; CDR3nt: TGTGCCTGGACTAGCGGAGATACGCAGTATTTT
v_gene: TRBV9; d_gene: -; abundance: few; j_gene: TRBJ2-3; CDR3aa: CASSVDGAASTDTQYF; CDR3nt: TGTGCCAGCAGCGTAGATGGGGCTGCTAGCACAGATACGCAGTATTTT
v_gene: TRBV29-1; d_gene: -; abundance: many; j_gene: TRBJ2-2; CDR3aa: CSASTPPTGELFF; CDR3nt: TGCAGCGCTTCGACTCCTCCCACCGGGGAGCTGTTTTTT
v_gene: TRBV3-1; d_gene: TRBD1; abundance: few; j_gene: TRBJ1-4; CDR3aa: CASSQGGQGARKLFF; CDR3nt: TGTGCCAGCAGCCAAGGAGGACAGGGGGCGCGGAAACTGTTTTTT
v_gene: TRBV2; d_gene: TRBD2; abundance: few; j_gene: TRBJ2-1; CDR3aa: CASSDQLAGAGNEQFF; CDR3nt: TGTGCCAGCAGTGACCAACTAGCGGGGGCCGGCAATGAGCAGTTCTTC
v_gene: TRBV6-5; d_gene: TRBD2; abundance: many; j_gene: TRBJ2-1; CDR3aa: CASSYSSGSNEQFF; CDR3nt: TGTGCCAGCAGTTACTCTAGCGGGAGCAATGAGCAGTTCTTC
v_gene: TRBV20-1; d_gene: TRBD2; abundance: -; j_gene: TRBJ2-1; CDR3aa: CSAGLAGVSNEQFF; CDR3nt: TGCAGTGCTGGGTTAGCGGGAGTCTCCAATGAGCAGTTCTTC
v_gene: TRBV21-1; d_gene: -; abundance: -; j_gene: TRBJ2-1; CDR3aa: CASSKASAGSSYNEQFF; CDR3nt: TGTGCCAGCAGCAAAGCTTCAGCGGGGAGCTCCTACAATGAGCAGTTCTTC
v_gene: TRBV19; d_gene: -; abundance: many; j_gene: TRBJ2-1; CDR3aa: CASSSPAEDNEQFF; CDR3nt: TGTGCCAGTAGTAGTCCAGCGGAGGACAATGAGCAGTTCTTC
v_gene: TRBV3-1; d_gene: -; abundance: many; j_gene: TRBJ2-2; CDR3aa: CASSPRADGELFF; CDR3nt: TGTGCCAGCAGTCCACGTGCGGACGGGGAGCTGTTTTTT
v_gene: TRBV10-3; d_gene: TRBD2; abundance: many; j_gene: TRBJ2-7; CDR3aa: CAISESIGGRGTYEQYF; CDR3nt: TGTGCCATCAGTGAGTCAATAGGCGGGAGAGGGACCTACGAGCAGTACTTC
v_gene: TRBV7-2; d_gene: TRBD1; abundance: many; j_gene: TRBJ2-2; CDR3aa: CASSFSGGRALSGELFF; CDR3nt: TGTGCCAGCAGCTTCTCAGGGGGCAGGGCCCTGTCCGGGGAGCTGTTTTTT
v_gene: TRBV9; d_gene: -; abundance: -; j_gene: TRBJ2-3; CDR3aa: CASSVGEEDTQYF; CDR3nt: TGTGCCAGCAGCGTGGGAGAAGAGGATACGCAGTATTTT
v_gene: TRBV18; d_gene: TRBD1; abundance: -; j_gene: TRBJ1-1; CDR3aa: CASSPFDRVPGFVSKTEAFF; CDR3nt: TGTGCCAGCTCACCCTTCGACAGGGTCCCTGGGTTTGTTTCGAAAACTGAAGCTTTCTTT
v_gene: TRBV7-2; d_gene: -; abundance: -; j_gene: TRBJ2-3; CDR3aa: CASRPGWQSDTQYF; CDR3nt: TGTGCCAGCCGACCAGGGTGGCAGTCAGATACGCAGTATTTT
v_gene: TRBV11-2; d_gene: -; abundance: many; j_gene: TRBJ1-2; CDR3aa: CASSLDTANYGYTF; CDR3nt: TGTGCCAGCAGCTTAGATACGGCTAACTATGGCTACACCTTC
v_gene: TRBV20-1; d_gene: -; abundance: many; j_gene: TRBJ2-3; CDR3aa: CSASRTRITDTQYF; CDR3nt: TGCAGTGCTAGCCGGACTCGCATCACAGATACGCAGTATTTT
v_gene: TRBV29-1; d_gene: -; abundance: -; j_gene: TRBJ2-7; CDR3aa: CSARRANEEQYF; CDR3nt: TGCAGCGCCCGACGGGCAAACGAAGAGCAGTACTTC
v_gene: TRBV5-4; d_gene: -; abundance: -; j_gene: TRBJ2-3; CDR3aa: CASSMALTDTQYF; CDR3nt: TGTGCCAGCAGCATGGCCCTCACAGATACGCAGTATTTT
v_gene: TRBV12-3/TRBV12-4; d_gene: -; abundance: few; j_gene: TRBJ2-7; CDR3aa: CASSLRETEQYF; CDR3nt: TGTGCCAGCAGTCTCCGGGAGACCGAGCAGTACTTC
v_gene: TRBV7-6; d_gene: TRBD2; abundance: many; j_gene: TRBJ2-1; CDR3aa: CASSLTSGRVDSYNEQFF; CDR3nt: TGTGCCAGCAGCTTGACTAGCGGGAGGGTCGACTCCTACAATGAGCAGTTCTTC
v_gene: TRBV27; d_gene: TRBD1; abundance: -; j_gene: TRBJ1-4; CDR3aa: CASSAHRGAVSNEKLFF; CDR3nt: TGTGCCAGCAGTGCCCACAGGGGGGCCGTCTCTAATGAAAAACTGTTTTTT
v_gene: TRBV5-4; d_gene: TRBD1; abundance: -; j_gene: TRBJ1-1; CDR3aa: CASSLDQGASTEAFF; CDR3nt: TGTGCCAGCAGCTTGGATCAGGGGGCTAGTACTGAAGCTTTCTTT
v_gene: TRBV7-8; d_gene: -; abundance: -; j_gene: TRBJ2-2; CDR3aa: CASRLSTGELFF; CDR3nt: TGTGCCAGCAGGCTTAGCACCGGGGAGCTGTTTTTT
v_gene: TRBV18; d_gene: TRBD2; abundance: -; j_gene: TRBJ2-7; CDR3aa: CASCPTSGRTYEQYF; CDR3nt: TGTGCCAGCTGTCCGACTAGCGGGAGGACCTACGAGCAGTACTTC
v_gene: TRBV3-1; d_gene: -; abundance: many; j_gene: TRBJ2-5; CDR3aa: CASSQDPPGFGSQETQYF; CDR3nt: TGTGCCAGCAGCCAGGATCCTCCAGGGTTTGGGTCTCAGGAGACCCAGTACTTC
v_gene: TRBV7-8; d_gene: -; abundance: many; j_gene: TRBJ2-1; CDR3aa: CASSLSPQGEQFF; CDR3nt: TGTGCCAGCAGCTTATCCCCCCAAGGTGAGCAGTTCTTC
v_gene: TRBV9; d_gene: TRBD2; abundance: -; j_gene: TRBJ2-7; CDR3aa: CASSPGGPAYEQYF; CDR3nt: TGTGCCAGCAGCCCGGGGGGACCGGCCTACGAGCAGTACTTC
v_gene: TRBV20-1; d_gene: -; abundance: many; j_gene: TRBJ1-5; CDR3aa: CSARDGGPQSNQPQHF; CDR3nt: TGCAGTGCTAGAGATGGGGGACCCCAAAGCAATCAGCCCCAGCATTTT